Described below is a single T cell receptor (beta chain) sequence and its context. These data are taken from a study of T cell changes during pregnancy in multiple sclerosis. Clones were read by immunoSEQ multiplex PCR, and TCRdb kept only the in-frame ones, dropping some. The sample records 57,000 or so clones, more than 85% being singletons. Germline CDR1 and CDR2: KGHSH and LQKENI. V lost 8 bases and J 7 bases, leaving 18 bases between the germline ends. The CDR3 is 14 residues long. The rearrangement uses TRBV18 and TRBJ2-4; a possible D gene is TRBD1 (8 bases). The sequencing here drew on peripheral blood, taken after pregnancy. The TCR was taken from a female donor in good health, enrolled as a control in a pregnancy study. CDR3 DNA sequence: TGTGCCAGCCAACTACAGGGGGGGGAGAACATTCAGTACTTC. It yields the protein CASQLQGGENIQYF.